These 32 T cell receptor beta chains originate from one sample sequenced in a study of control samples from healthy donors and cancer patients. The table came from immunoSEQ multiplex PCR; TCRdb's copy has only in-frame clones and leaves some out. There are about 180,000 clones in the sample; around 90% occur only once, and about 1.4% lies in the top ten. The sample consisted of blood. These receptors all come from a woman aged 45-65 years in good health.

The DNA for the CDR3 is TGTGCCAGCAGGAATGACGGCAGCTCCTATAATTCACCCCTCCACTTT. It encodes CASRNDGSSYNSPLHF. The rearrangement uses TRBV2 and TRBJ1-6; D ambiguous. Trimming stripped 6 bases from V and 0 bases from J, with 12 bases between. The CDR3 loop spans 16 amino acids. Germline V gene data show CDR1 as SNHLY and CDR2 as FYNNEI.

This clone was observed a handful of times. The CDR3 DNA follows: TGTGCCAGCAGCCCGACTGAGGGGGCCGGAGATACGCAGTATTTT. It encodes CASSPTEGAGDTQYF. The genes are TRBV7-9 and TRBJ2-3, with TRBD1 matching 7 bases. This CDR3 contains 15 residues. V shed 5 bases, J shed 5 bases, and the junction held 10 bases outside the gene matches. Germline values: CDR1 SEHNR, CDR2 FQNEAQ (reference sequence). Based on the CDR3 plus reference TRBV7-9 and TRBJ2-3, the full variable domain is DTGVSQNPRHKITKRGQNVTFRCDPISEHNRLYWYRQTLGQGPEFLTYFQNEAQLEKSRLLSDRFSAERPKGSFSTLEIQRTEQGDSAMYLCASSPTEGAGDTQYFGPGTRLTVL.

The rearrangement links TRBV27 to TRBJ2-1, with 10 bases that match TRBD2. Trimming removed 5 bases from V and 2 bases from J; junction bases left unmatched: 12. Looked up from germline, CDR1 is MNHEY and CDR2 is SMNVEV (reference sequence). CDR3 length: 18 amino acids. Here the CDR3 reads CASSIPSSGRITYNEQFF. As DNA, the CDR3 is TGTGCCAGCAGTATACCATCTAGCGGGAGAATCACCTACAATGAGCAGTTCTTC.

The V gene is TRBV30, the J gene TRBJ2-7, with TRBD1 as a possible D gene (6 bases). Germline lookup yields CDR1 GTSNPN and CDR2 SVGIG (reference sequence). With 3 bases removed from V and 0 bases from J, the gap between germline ends came to 9 bases. This CDR3 spans 13 amino acids. The CDR3 nucleotides are TGTGCCTGGAGAAAACAGGGCTCCTACGAGCAGTACTTC. The encoded protein is CAWRKQGSYEQYF.

This clone was seen only once. The gene calls are TRBV4-3 and TRBJ1-3; D might be TRBD1 (5 bases). The CDR3 spans 17 residues. Germline CDR1 and CDR2: LGHNA and YSLEER. V lost 0 bases to trimming and J lost 0 bases, with 12 bases between them. CDR3 amino acids: CASSQDFPGSSGNTIYF. The CDR3 nucleotides read TGCGCCAGCAGCCAAGATTTCCCAGGGAGCTCTGGAAACACCATATATTTT.

This clone was found once. The J gene is TRBJ2-7, the V gene TRBV4-3; D perhaps matches TRBD2 (6 bases). The CDR3 runs to 16 residues. CDR1 and CDR2 (germline): LGHNA, YSLEER. The V end lost 4 bases, the J end lost 7 bases, and 23 bases lay between the germline ends. The CDR3 region is CASSPQSGLNAGEQYF. For the CDR3, the DNA is TGCGCCAGCAGCCCCCAATCCGGACTTAATGCGGGAGAGCAGTACTTC.

The chain recombines TRBV7-2 with TRBJ2-7; 13 nucleotides align to TRBD2. The CDR3 totals 14 residues. V lost 6 bases, J lost 3 bases, and 2 bases stayed unmatched. Germline V lookup: CDR1 SGHTA, CDR2 FQGNSA. Here the CDR3 reads CASRGLAGYYEQYF. The DNA for the CDR3 is TGTGCCAGCAGGGGACTAGCGGGATACTACGAGCAGTACTTC.

V is TRBV5-6 and J is TRBJ2-5, with no clear D. The V and J ends lost 0 bases and 5 bases respectively, with 11 bases between them. CDR1 and CDR2 from the germline V gene are SGHDT and YYEEEE. The CDR3 length is 14 residues. The CDR3 DNA is TGTGCCAGCAGCTTGGGAGACCCTGGGGAGACCCAGTACTTC. Residues: CASSLGDPGETQYF.

The chain joins TRBV5-6 to TRBJ1-6; D unclear. There are 14 residues in the CDR3. Germline assignment: CDR1 SGHDT and CDR2 YYEEEE. V lost 0 bases to trimming and J lost 9 bases, with 10 bases between them. This CDR3 is CASSLGPEGSPLHF. The CDR3 DNA reads as TGTGCCAGCAGCTTGGGCCCCGAAGGTTCACCCCTCCACTTT.

This clone has more than one count but fewer than ten. The chain recombines TRBV30 with TRBJ1-4; 9 nucleotides match TRBD1. The CDR3 has 15 residues. Germline V gene lookup returns CDR1 GTSNPN and CDR2 SVGIG (reference sequence). J lost 7 bases, V lost 2 bases, and 8 bases had no gene match. Here the CDR3 reads CAWSSDRGWAEKLFF. CDR3 DNA sequence: TGTGCCTGGAGTTCGGACAGGGGCTGGGCTGAAAAACTGTTTTTT.

The CDR3 here is CASSAGTGYQPQHF. CDR3 nucleotide sequence: TGTGCCAGCAGTGCCGGGACAGGGTATCAGCCCCAGCATTTT. The V call is TRBV28, the J call TRBJ1-5, with 9 bases lining up with TRBD1. CDR3 length: 14 residues. The V gene end was trimmed by 5 bases and the J gene end by 5 bases; junction bases not matched to a gene: 4. Germline CDR1 MDHEN, CDR2 SYDVKM.

The count of this clone is one. V is TRBV5-1 and J is TRBJ2-3; the D gene is possibly TRBD1 (6 bases). The germline V and J ends were trimmed by 4 bases and 0 bases, with 12 bases remaining between them. The CDR3 length is 15 residues. Germline loops: CDR1 SGHRS, CDR2 YFSETQ. DNA of the CDR3: TGCGCCAGCAGCCTGACGGGACACAGCACAGATACGCAGTATTTT. Protein: CASSLTGHSTDTQYF.

The gene calls are TRBV27 and TRBJ1-4; D might be TRBD1 (5 bases). V gave up 6 bases and J gave up 5 bases, with 13 bases separating them. Germline assignment: CDR1 MNHEY and CDR2 SMNVEV (reference sequence). This CDR3 comprises 14 residues. CDR3 loop: CASRPTAGNEKLFF. The CDR3 DNA is TGTGCCAGCAGACCCACCGCAGGGAATGAAAAACTGTTTTTT.

The chain recombines TRBV5-3 with TRBJ2-1; D gene uncertain. TRBV5-3 is known as an ORF, though its function is uncertain. V lost 2 bases and J 1 base, leaving 13 bases between the germline ends. There are 16 residues in the CDR3. The CDR3 coding sequence is TGTGCCAGAAGCTTCGGTCGGCGCCAATCCTACAATGAGCAGTTCTTC. It translates to CARSFGRRQSYNEQFF.

V gene TRBV4-1 combines with J gene TRBJ2-7; D is undetermined. The ends were cut back, 3 bases at V and 3 bases at J, with 12 bases in the middle. The CDR3 is 14 residues long. Per the germline V gene, CDR1 is MGHRA and CDR2 is YSYEKL. The CDR3 DNA reads as TGCGCCAGCAGCCAGATGAACACCTACTACGAGCAGTACTTC. It specifies CASSQMNTYYEQYF.

This clone was counted only a few times. The chain is built from TRBV6-5 and TRBJ1-5, with D unclear. With 4 bases removed from V and 7 bases from J, the gap between germline ends came to 14 bases. The CDR3 runs 14 residues. Germline loops: CDR1 MNHEY, CDR2 SVGAGI. The CDR3 DNA reads as TGTGCCAGCAGTTCGGAAAGGGTTCACCAGCCCCAGCATTTT. Residues: CASSSERVHQPQHF.

This clone was counted between two and nine times. J is TRBJ1-5 and V is TRBV7-3; the D gene is possibly TRBD1 (5 bases). Germline loops: CDR1 SGHTA, CDR2 FQGTGA. The V gene lost 5 bases and the J gene lost 6 bases, with 14 bases spanning the gap. The CDR3 runs 14 residues. CDR3 amino acids: CASSQGSGIQPQHF. The CDR3 DNA follows: TGTGCCAGCAGCCAGGGAAGCGGCATTCAGCCCCAGCATTTT.

V gene TRBV9 combines with J gene TRBJ2-7; no clear D. Germline CDR1 is SGDLS and CDR2 is YYNGEE. The CDR3 sequence is 14 residues long. Trimming removed 4 bases at V and 3 bases at J, with 14 bases between. The CDR3 sequence: CASSSRTGNYEQYF. CDR3 sequence (DNA): TGTGCCAGCAGCTCAAGGACCGGAAACTACGAGCAGTACTTC.

The rearrangement links TRBV6-5 to TRBJ1-4; D may be TRBD1 (5 bases). From germline, CDR1 is MNHEY and CDR2 SVGAGI. With 6 bases removed from V and 6 bases from J, the gap between germline ends came to 17 bases. There are 15 residues in the CDR3. CDR3 bases: TGTGCCAGCAGGCTGTCGAGAGGGGCTTATGAAAAACTGTTTTTT. It encodes CASRLSRGAYEKLFF.

The chain recombines TRBV5-4 with TRBJ1-4; D is undetermined. This CDR3 spans 16 amino acids. CDR1 is SGHNT and CDR2 is YYREEE in the germline V gene (reference sequence). Trimming removed 4 bases at V and 5 bases at J, with 18 bases between. This CDR3 reads CASSLEPGVPNEKLFF. CDR3 bases: TGTGCCAGCAGCCTGGAGCCAGGTGTCCCGAATGAAAAACTGTTTTTT.

V is TRBV7-2 and J is TRBJ1-4, with D uncertain. From germline, CDR1 is SGHTA and CDR2 FQGNSA. The V and J ends lost 5 bases and 8 bases respectively, with 18 bases between them. The CDR3 runs 15 residues. The CDR3 protein is CASSPFFSGVEKLFF. The CDR3 bases are TGTGCCAGCAGCCCCTTTTTTTCTGGAGTCGAAAAACTGTTTTTT.

The V call is TRBV28, the J call TRBJ2-1, with D unresolved. CDR3 size: 14 residues. Germline CDR1 is MDHEN and CDR2 is SYDVKM. V was shortened by 6 bases and J by 0 bases, with 9 bases between the two germline ends. The CDR3 reads CASRRSHSYNEQFF. The CDR3 nucleotides are TGTGCCAGCAGACGGAGCCACTCCTACAATGAGCAGTTCTTC.

This chain uses TRBV5-1 with TRBJ2-3; D may be TRBD2 (7 bases). The CDR3 loop spans 15 amino acids. CDR1 and CDR2 from the germline V gene are SGHRS and YFSETQ. V was pared by 4 bases and J by 2 bases, with 14 bases between. CDR3 amino acids: CASSQEGGDTDTQYF. The CDR3 DNA reads as TGCGCCAGCAGCCAAGAAGGGGGGGACACAGATACGCAGTATTTT.

The chain employs TRBV4-1 and TRBJ2-7; tentatively, D is TRBD1 (6 bases). Trimming cost V 0 bases and J 3 bases, with 12 bases left between them. The V gene's germline CDR1 is MGHRA and CDR2 YSYEKL. The CDR3 has 15 residues. In DNA form, the CDR3 reads TGCGCCAGCAGCCAAGATAGGGCACAGGGCTACGAGCAGTACTTC. Translated: CASSQDRAQGYEQYF.

The rearrangement uses TRBV12-3 or TRBV12-4 and TRBJ1-5; D gene unclear. CDR3 length equals 13 residues. V lost 7 bases to trimming and J lost 4 bases, with 11 bases between them. CDR3 coding DNA: TGTGCCAGCAAGGGCCAGATTAATCAGCCCCAGCATTTT. Translation: CASKGQINQPQHF.

This chain connects TRBV15 to TRBJ1-1; possible D gene TRBD1, 5 bases. Germline V gene data show CDR1 as LNHNV and CDR2 as YYDKDF (reference sequence). This CDR3 is 18 amino acids long. With 0 bases removed from V and 3 bases from J, the gap between germline ends came to 20 bases. In DNA form, the CDR3 reads TGTGCCACCAGCAGAGATGTGCCGGGACGACCTTGGGACACTGAAGCTTTCTTT. Protein product: CATSRDVPGRPWDTEAFF.

This clone was seen only a few times. The rearrangement links TRBV7-2 to TRBJ2-5; D perhaps matches TRBD1 (5 bases). Germline CDR1 reads SGHTA; CDR2 reads FQGNSA. The CDR3 sequence is 13 residues long. Trimming cost V 2 bases and J 4 bases, with 8 bases left between them. The DNA for the CDR3 is TGTGCCAGCAGCTTAAATACAGGAGAGACCCAGTACTTC. Protein: CASSLNTGETQYF.

J is TRBJ2-3 and V is TRBV28; possibly TRBD2 for D (5 bases). The CDR3 has 18 residues. The germline gives CDR1 MDHEN, CDR2 SYDVKM. Trimming removed 3 bases at V and 2 bases at J, with 21 bases between. The CDR3 protein is CASSFPLSGKSTTDTQYF. DNA for the CDR3: TGTGCCAGCAGTTTCCCCTTATCCGGGAAGAGTACCACAGATACGCAGTATTTT.

CDR3 sequence (DNA): TGTGCCAGCAGCTTGGCCCTAGCGGGGAGGGAGACCCAGTACTTC. It is translated as CASSLALAGRETQYF. The J gene is TRBJ2-5, the V gene TRBV5-6; TRBD2 aligns across 9 bases. Germline V lookup: CDR1 SGHDT, CDR2 YYEEEE. The CDR3 covers 15 residues. V dropped 0 bases and J dropped 5; count of bases not matched to a gene: 5.

This chain joins TRBV6-5 and TRBJ1-1; D is perhaps TRBD1 (5 bases). The CDR3 has 15 amino acids. The germline V gene encodes CDR1 MNHEY and CDR2 SVGAGI. V dropped 7 bases and J dropped 1 base, with 16 bases sitting between them. Written as DNA, the CDR3 is TGTGCCAGCATTGGGGGACGGATTGAGAACACTGAAGCTTTCTTT. It yields the protein CASIGGRIENTEAFF.

This sequence joins TRBV27 and TRBJ1-2; tentatively, D is TRBD1 (6 bases). This CDR3 has 15 residues. Trimming removed 8 bases from V and 2 bases from J, with 18 bases in between. Germline-derived CDR1 and CDR2 are MNHEY and SMNVEV (reference sequence). For the CDR3, the DNA is TGTGCCAGCCGTGGGCAGGGGAACCCAAACTATGGCTACACCTTC. The encoded protein is CASRGQGNPNYGYTF.

This chain connects TRBV7-2 to TRBJ1-6; TRBD1 matches 7 bases. The junction had 5 bases not matched to a gene; V was cut back by 5 bases and J by 4 bases. CDR3 length equals 15 residues. CDR1 is SGHTA, CDR2 FQGNSA, per germline. CDR3 sequence (DNA): TGTGCCAGCAGCATCCGGGACAGTTATAATTCACCCCTCCACTTT. The encoded protein is CASSIRDSYNSPLHF.